This record covers a single TCR beta chain. No antigen is known for it. In germline, CDR1 is MNHEY, CDR2 SVGEGT. This CDR3 has 18 amino acids. Unmatched junction bases numbered 17, after V lost 4 bases and J lost 4 bases. The source of the sample is a study of T cell repertoires in cytomegalovirus infection. General observations from the study: Accumulated public TCR beta family frequency recognized individuals carrying CMV together with the relevant HLA.

TCRdb analysed the reads with MiXCR anew, one entry per CDR3 protein. There are approximately 150,000 distinct CDR3 sequences in the sample; about 15% occur only once, and around a sixth lies in the top ten. This TCR was sampled from a human donor in good health (CMV status not recorded). Some clones in this sample may be carry-over from other donors' samples. V and J are TRBV6-2 or TRBV6-3 and TRBJ2-3, with 7 bases matching TRBD2. The sample comprised CD8+ T cells from PBMCs. The CDR3 coding sequence is TGTGCCAGCAGTTGGCTAGCGGAACCTCCCGGCGGGCCAGATACGCAGTATTTT. Its translation is CASSWLAEPPGGPDTQYF.